This TCR beta chain is from a study of blood T cell repertoires in COVID-19. Profiling relied on immunoSEQ multiplex PCR, and the TCRdb table lists in-frame clones only, not all of them. The sample consists of 220,000 or so clones, 80% to 85% of them appearing once. Germline assignment: CDR1 GTSNPN and CDR2 SVGIG (reference sequence). The CDR3 covers 14 residues. V was pared by 5 bases and J by 0 bases, with 11 bases between. This clone was seen a single time. The sequenced material came from peripheral blood. The V call is TRBV30, the J call TRBJ1-3; D uncertain. The sequence was collected from a woman under 40 who had recovered from COVID-19. Here the CDR3 reads CAWGPGSSGNTIYF. CDR3 sequence (DNA): TGTGCCTGGGGTCCGGGGTCCTCTGGAAACACCATATATTTT.